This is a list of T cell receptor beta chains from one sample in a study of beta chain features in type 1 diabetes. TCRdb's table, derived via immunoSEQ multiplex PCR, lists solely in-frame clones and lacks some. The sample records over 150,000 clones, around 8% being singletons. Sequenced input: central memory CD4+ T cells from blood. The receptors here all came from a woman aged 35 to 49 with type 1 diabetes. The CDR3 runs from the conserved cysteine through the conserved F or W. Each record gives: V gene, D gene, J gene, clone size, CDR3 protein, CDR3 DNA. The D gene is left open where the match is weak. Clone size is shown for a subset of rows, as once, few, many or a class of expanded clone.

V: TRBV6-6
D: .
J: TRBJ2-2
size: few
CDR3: CASSRTANTGELFF
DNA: TGTGCCAGCAGTCGGACAGCGAACACCGGGGAGCTGTTTTTT

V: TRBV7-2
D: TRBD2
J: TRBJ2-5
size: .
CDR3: CASSLEAAGGQYF
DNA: TGTGCCAGCAGCTTAGAGGCAGCGGGGGGCCAGTACTTC

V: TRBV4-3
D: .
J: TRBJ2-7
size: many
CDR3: CASSQDIRDEQYF
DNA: TGCGCCAGCAGCCAAGATATCAGGGACGAGCAGTACTTC

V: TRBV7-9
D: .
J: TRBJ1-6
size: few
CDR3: CASSPPQRSNSPLHF
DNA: TGTGCCAGCAGCCCCCCGCAGAGGTCCAATTCACCCCTCCACTTT

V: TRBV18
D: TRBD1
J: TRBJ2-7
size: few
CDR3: CASSRDRGPGEQYF
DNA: TGTGCCAGCTCCCGGGACAGGGGGCCCGGCGAGCAGTACTTC

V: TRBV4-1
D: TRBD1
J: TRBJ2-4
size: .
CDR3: CASSQDWDRVRNIQYF
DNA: TGCGCCAGCAGCCAAGATTGGGACAGGGTGAGGAACATTCAGTACTTC

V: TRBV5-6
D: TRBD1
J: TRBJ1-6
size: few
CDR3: CASSSDRANSPLHF
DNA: TGTGCCAGCAGTTCAGACAGGGCTAATTCACCCCTCCACTTT

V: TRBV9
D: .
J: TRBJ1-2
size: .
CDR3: CASSFQTGYGYTF
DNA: TGTGCCAGCAGCTTTCAAACGGGGTATGGCTACACCTTC

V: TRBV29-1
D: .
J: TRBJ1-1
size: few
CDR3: CSVRGQKGGDTEAFF
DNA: TGCAGCGTCCGTGGACAGAAGGGAGGGGACACTGAAGCTTTCTTT

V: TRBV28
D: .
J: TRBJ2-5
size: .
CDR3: CASRSGWETQYF
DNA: TGTGCCAGCAGGTCAGGGTGGGAGACCCAGTACTTC

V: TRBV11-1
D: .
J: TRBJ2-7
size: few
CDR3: CASSLIEGGYEQYF
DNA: TGTGCCAGCAGCTTAATCGAAGGGGGCTACGAGCAGTACTTC

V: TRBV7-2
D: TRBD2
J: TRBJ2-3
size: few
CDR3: CASSFLAGGRADTQYF
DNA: TGTGCCAGCAGCTTCCTAGCGGGAGGGCGTGCAGATACGCAGTATTTT

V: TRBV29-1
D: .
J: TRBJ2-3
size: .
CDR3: CSVVLTREGALTQYF
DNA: TGCAGCGTTGTTCTTACGCGGGAAGGGGCCCTAACGCAGTATTTT

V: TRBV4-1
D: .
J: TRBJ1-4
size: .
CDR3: CASSQDPGGGSEKLFF
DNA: TGCGCCAGCAGCCAAGATCCCGGGGGCGGGAGTGAAAAACTGTTTTTT

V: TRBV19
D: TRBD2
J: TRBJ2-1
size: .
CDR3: CASSMLAGIAYNEQFF
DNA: TGTGCCAGTAGTATGTTAGCGGGGATAGCTTACAATGAGCAGTTCTTC

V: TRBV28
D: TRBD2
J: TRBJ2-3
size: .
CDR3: CASSLPGTSITDTQYF
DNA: TGTGCCAGCAGTTTACCCGGGACTAGCATCACAGATACGCAGTATTTT

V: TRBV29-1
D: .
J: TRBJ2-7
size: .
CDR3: CSVVAVGGYEQYF
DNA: TGCAGCGTTGTGGCCGTCGGGGGCTACGAGCAGTACTTC

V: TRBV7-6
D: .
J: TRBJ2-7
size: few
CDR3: CASSLAGQGFSEQYF
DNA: TGTGCCAGCAGCTTAGCTGGTCAGGGCTTTTCCGAGCAGTACTTC

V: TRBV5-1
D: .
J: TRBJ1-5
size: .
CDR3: CASSFSGAYSNQPQHF
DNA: TGCGCCAGCAGCTTTAGCGGGGCCTATAGCAATCAGCCCCAGCATTTT

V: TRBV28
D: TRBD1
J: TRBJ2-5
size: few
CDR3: CASAGPGQGKTQYF
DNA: TGTGCCAGCGCCGGACCGGGACAGGGAAAGACCCAGTACTTC

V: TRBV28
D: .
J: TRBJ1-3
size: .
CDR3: CASSPRGGQGNTIYF
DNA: TGTGCCAGCAGCCCCCGTGGAGGGCAGGGAAACACCATATATTTT

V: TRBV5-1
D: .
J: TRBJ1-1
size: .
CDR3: CASSLGLVGTEAFF
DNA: TGCGCCAGCAGCTTGGGCTTAGTTGGCACTGAAGCTTTCTTT

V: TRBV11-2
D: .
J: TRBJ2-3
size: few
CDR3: CASSPRGAATTDTQYF
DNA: TGTGCCAGCAGCCCCCGGGGGGCAGCTACCACAGATACGCAGTATTTT

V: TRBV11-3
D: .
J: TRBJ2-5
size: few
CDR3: CASGPNGETQYF
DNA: TGTGCCAGCGGGCCTAATGGGGAGACCCAGTACTTC

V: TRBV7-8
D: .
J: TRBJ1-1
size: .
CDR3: CASSQVGLGAFF
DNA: TGTGCCAGCAGCCAGGTGGGGCTGGGAGCTTTCTTT

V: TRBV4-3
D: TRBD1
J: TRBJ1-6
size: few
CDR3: CASSRQGQGDSPLHF
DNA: TGCGCCAGCAGCCGACAAGGACAGGGTGATTCACCCCTCCACTTT

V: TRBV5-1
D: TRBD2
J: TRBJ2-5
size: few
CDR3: CASSVGLAGGLKETQYF
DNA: TGCGCCAGCAGCGTGGGACTAGCGGGGGGATTAAAAGAGACCCAGTACTTC

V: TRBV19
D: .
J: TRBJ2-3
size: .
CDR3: CASTGVGALRADTQYF
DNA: TGTGCCAGTACGGGAGTTGGGGCACTCCGGGCAGATACGCAGTATTTT

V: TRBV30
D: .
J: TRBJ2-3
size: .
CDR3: CAWSFVVAPEVTDTQYF
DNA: TGTGCCTGGAGTTTTGTAGTAGCGCCAGAGGTTACAGATACGCAGTATTTT

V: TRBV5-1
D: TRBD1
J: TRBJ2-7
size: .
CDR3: CASSLDSGQVYEQYF
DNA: TGCGCCAGCAGCTTGGACTCGGGACAGGTCTACGAGCAGTACTTC

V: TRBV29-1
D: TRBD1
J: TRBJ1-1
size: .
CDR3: CSVGPAGGYTEAFF
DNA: TGCAGCGTTGGTCCGGCAGGGGGATACACTGAAGCTTTCTTT

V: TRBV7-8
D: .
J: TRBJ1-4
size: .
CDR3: CASSLRRGTNEKLFF
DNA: TGTGCCAGCAGCCTCCGGAGGGGAACTAATGAAAAACTGTTTTTT

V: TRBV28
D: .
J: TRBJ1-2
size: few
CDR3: CASSSGLYGYTF
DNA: TGTGCCAGCAGTTCAGGCCTCTATGGCTACACCTTC

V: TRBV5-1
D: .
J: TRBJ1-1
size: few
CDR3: CASSLTGGVTEAFF
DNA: TGCGCCAGCAGCTTGACGGGCGGGGTGACTGAAGCTTTCTTT

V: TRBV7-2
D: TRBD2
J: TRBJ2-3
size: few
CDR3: CASSSSGSDTQYF
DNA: TGTGCCAGCAGCAGTAGCGGGAGCGATACGCAGTATTTT

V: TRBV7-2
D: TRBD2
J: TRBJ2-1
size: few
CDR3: CASSRLGAGYNEQFF
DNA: TGTGCCAGCAGCCGTTTGGGAGCGGGGTACAATGAGCAGTTCTTC

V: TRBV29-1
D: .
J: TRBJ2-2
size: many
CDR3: CSGGHPDTGELFF
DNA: TGCAGCGGGGGACACCCCGACACCGGGGAGCTGTTTTTT

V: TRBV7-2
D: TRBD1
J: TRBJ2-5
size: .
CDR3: CASSLPGQGGETQYF
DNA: TGTGCCAGCAGCTTACCGGGACAGGGAGGAGAGACCCAGTACTTC

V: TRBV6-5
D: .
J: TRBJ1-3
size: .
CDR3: CAASRGGQSGNTIYF
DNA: TGTGCCGCCTCGAGGGGGGGGCAGTCTGGAAACACCATATATTTT

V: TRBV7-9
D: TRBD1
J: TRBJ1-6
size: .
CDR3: CASSLGTALSPLHF
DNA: TGTGCCAGCAGCTTGGGGACAGCCCTTTCACCCCTCCACTTT

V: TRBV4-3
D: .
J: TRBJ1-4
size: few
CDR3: CASSQGGLRATNEKLFF
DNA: TGCGCCAGCAGCCAAGGCGGGTTGCGGGCCACTAATGAAAAACTGTTTTTT

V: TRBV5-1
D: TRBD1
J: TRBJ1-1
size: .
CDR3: CASSLDNGGGVEAFF
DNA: TGCGCCAGCAGCTTGGATAATGGAGGGGGCGTTGAAGCTTTCTTT

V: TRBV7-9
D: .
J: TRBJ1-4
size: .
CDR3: CASSPKGNRGNEKLFF
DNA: TGTGCCAGCAGCCCAAAGGGAAATCGGGGTAATGAAAAACTGTTTTTT

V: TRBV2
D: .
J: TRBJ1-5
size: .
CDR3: CASVRSNSNQPQHF
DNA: TGTGCCAGCGTGAGGAGTAATAGCAATCAGCCCCAGCATTTT

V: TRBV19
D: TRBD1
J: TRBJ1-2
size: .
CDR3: CASSASGTGISANGYTF
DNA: TGTGCCAGTAGTGCCTCCGGGACAGGGATTTCGGCGAATGGCTACACCTTC

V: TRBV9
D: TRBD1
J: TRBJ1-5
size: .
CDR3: CASSRDGTGAQPQHF
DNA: TGTGCCAGCAGCCGTGATGGGACAGGCGCCCAGCCCCAGCATTTT

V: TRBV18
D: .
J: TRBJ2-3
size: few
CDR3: CASSPSQGLRDTQYF
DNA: TGTGCCAGCTCACCCTCGCAGGGCTTAAGAGATACGCAGTATTTT

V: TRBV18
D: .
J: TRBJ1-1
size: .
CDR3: CASSLLQGVEAFF
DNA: TGTGCCAGCTCACTCTTACAGGGCGTCGAAGCTTTCTTT

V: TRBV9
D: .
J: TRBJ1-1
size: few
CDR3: CASSVGGQNTEAFF
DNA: TGTGCCAGCAGCGTAGGTGGGCAGAACACTGAAGCTTTCTTT

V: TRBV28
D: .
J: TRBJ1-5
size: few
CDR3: CASSSRGRAVQPQHF
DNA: TGTGCCAGCAGTTCCCGCGGGAGGGCGGTTCAGCCCCAGCATTTT

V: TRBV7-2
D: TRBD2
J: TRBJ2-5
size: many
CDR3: CASSSRPTSPETQYF
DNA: TGTGCCAGCAGCTCCCGACCGACTAGCCCCGAGACCCAGTACTTC

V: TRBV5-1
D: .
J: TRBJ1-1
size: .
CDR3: CASRYRDKDTEAFF
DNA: TGCGCCAGCAGATACAGGGATAAGGACACTGAAGCTTTCTTT

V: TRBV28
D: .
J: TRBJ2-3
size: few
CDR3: CASRTDSTDTQYF
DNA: TGTGCCAGCAGGACTGACAGCACAGATACGCAGTATTTT

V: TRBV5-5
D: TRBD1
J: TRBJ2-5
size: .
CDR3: CASSSRTGWGETQYF
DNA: TGTGCCAGCAGCTCCCGGACAGGGTGGGGAGAGACCCAGTACTTC

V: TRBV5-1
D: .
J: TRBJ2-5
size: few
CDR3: CASSSTQGARETQYF
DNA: TGCGCCAGCAGCTCGACACAGGGAGCCCGGGAGACCCAGTACTTC